This TCR beta chain is drawn from a study of cytomegalovirus exposure and HLA in healthy donors. The CDR3 loop spans 17 amino acids. Trimming removed 6 bases from V and 0 bases from J; junction bases left unmatched: 8. CDR1 is MNHEY and CDR2 is SMNVEV in the germline V gene (reference sequence). The primer mix had 60 Vbeta and 13 Jbeta primers. The repertoire was sequenced with immunoSEQ multiplex PCR; TCRdb's copy has only in-frame clones and lacks some. The profile shows 100,000 to 150,000 clones, 82% of them singletons. The sequenced material came from PBMCs. The TCR sequence derives from a male donor in good health and CMV-seropositive. The V and J genes are TRBV27 and TRBJ2-1; 10 nucleotides line up with TRBD2. The CDR3 is CASSGLAALSSYNEQFF. CDR3 bases: TGTGCCAGCAGCGGACTAGCGGCCCTGAGCTCCTACAATGAGCAGTTCTTC.